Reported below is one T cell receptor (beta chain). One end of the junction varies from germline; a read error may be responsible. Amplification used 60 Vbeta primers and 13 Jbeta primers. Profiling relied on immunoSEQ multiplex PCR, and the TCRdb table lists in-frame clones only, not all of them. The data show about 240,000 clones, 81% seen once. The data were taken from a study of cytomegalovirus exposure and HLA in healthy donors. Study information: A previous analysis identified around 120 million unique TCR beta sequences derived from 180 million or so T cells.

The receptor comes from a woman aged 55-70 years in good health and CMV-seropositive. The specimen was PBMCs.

CDR3 DNA sequence: TGTGCCAGCAGCTTAGAAGGTAACACCGGGGAGCTGTCTTTT. Encoded protein: CASSLEGNTGELSF. The J gene is TRBJ2-2, the V gene TRBV13; D may be TRBD2 (5 bases). Germline V gives CDR1 PRHDT, CDR2 FYEKMQ (reference sequence). The CDR3 contains 14 residues.